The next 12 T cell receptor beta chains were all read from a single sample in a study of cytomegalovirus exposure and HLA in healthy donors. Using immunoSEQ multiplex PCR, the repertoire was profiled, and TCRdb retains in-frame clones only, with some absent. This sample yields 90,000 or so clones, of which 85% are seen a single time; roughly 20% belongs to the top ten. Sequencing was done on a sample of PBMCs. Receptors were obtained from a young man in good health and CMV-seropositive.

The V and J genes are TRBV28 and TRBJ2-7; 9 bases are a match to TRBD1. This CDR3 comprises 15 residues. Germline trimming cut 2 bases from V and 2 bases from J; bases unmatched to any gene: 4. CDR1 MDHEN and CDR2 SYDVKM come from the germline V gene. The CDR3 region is CASSLPGQGTYEQYF. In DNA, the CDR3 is TGTGCCAGCAGTTTACCCGGACAGGGGACCTACGAGCAGTACTTC.

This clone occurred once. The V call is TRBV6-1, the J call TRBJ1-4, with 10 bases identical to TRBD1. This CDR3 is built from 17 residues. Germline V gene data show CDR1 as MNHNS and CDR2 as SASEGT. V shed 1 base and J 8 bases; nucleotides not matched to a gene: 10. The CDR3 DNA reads TGTGCCAGCAGTGAAGTCCCGGGACAGGGGATGTGGGAAAAACTGTTTTTT. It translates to CASSEVPGQGMWEKLFF.

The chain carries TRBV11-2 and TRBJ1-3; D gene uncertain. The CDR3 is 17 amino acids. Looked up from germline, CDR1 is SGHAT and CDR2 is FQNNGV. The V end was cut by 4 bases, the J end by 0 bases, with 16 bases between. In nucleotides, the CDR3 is TGTGCCAGCAGCTCTAGGTTCCCGGGGAGCTCTGGAAACACCATATATTTT. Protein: CASSSRFPGSSGNTIYF. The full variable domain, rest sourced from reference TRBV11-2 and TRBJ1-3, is EAGVAQSPRYKIIEKRQSVAFWCNPISGHATLYWYQQILGQGPKLLIQFQNNGVVDDSQLPKDRFSAERLKGVDSTLKIQPAKLEDSAVYLCASSSRFPGSSGNTIYFGEGSWLTVV.

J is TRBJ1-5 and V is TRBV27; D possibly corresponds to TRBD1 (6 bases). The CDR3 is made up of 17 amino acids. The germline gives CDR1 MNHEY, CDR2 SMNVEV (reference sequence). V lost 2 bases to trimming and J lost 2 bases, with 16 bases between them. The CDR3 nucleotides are TGTGCCAGCAGTTTACCATTCGACAGGAATGGCAATCAGCCCCAGCATTTT. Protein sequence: CASSLPFDRNGNQPQHF.

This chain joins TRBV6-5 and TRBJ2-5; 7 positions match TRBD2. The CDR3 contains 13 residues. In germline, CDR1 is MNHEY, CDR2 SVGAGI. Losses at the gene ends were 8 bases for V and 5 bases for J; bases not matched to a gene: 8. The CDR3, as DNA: TGTGCCAGCGGGAGGGGTTCATGGGAGACCCAGTACTTC. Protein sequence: CASGRGSWETQYF.

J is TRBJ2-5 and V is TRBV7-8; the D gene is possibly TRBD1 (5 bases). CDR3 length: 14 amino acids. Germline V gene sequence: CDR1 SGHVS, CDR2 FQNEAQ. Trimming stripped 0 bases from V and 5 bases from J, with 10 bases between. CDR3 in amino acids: CASSLAGVGETQYF. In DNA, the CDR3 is TGTGCCAGCAGCTTAGCAGGGGTAGGGGAGACCCAGTACTTC.

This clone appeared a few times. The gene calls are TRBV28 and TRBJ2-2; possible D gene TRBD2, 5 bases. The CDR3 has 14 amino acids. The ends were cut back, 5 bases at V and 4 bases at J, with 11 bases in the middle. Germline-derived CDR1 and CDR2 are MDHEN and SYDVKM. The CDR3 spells CASSPGGLTGELFF. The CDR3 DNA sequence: TGTGCCAGCAGTCCCGGAGGTCTCACCGGGGAGCTGTTTTTT. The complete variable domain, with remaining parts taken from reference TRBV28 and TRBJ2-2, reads DVKVTQSSRYLVKRTGEKVFLECVQDMDHENMFWYRQDPGLGLRLIYFSYDVKMKEKGDIPEGYSVSREKKERFSLILESASTNQTSMYLCASSPGGLTGELFFGEGSRLTVL.

In DNA form, the CDR3 reads TGTGCCAGCAGCGAAAGACTAGTAACCGGGGAGCTGTTTTTT. Its translation: CASSERLVTGELFF. This chain uses TRBV7-2 with TRBJ2-2; possible D gene TRBD2, 6 bases. Germline V CDR1 and CDR2: SGHTA, FQGNSA. Deletions cut 5 bases from V and 5 bases from J, with 12 bases between. The CDR3 is 14 amino acids.

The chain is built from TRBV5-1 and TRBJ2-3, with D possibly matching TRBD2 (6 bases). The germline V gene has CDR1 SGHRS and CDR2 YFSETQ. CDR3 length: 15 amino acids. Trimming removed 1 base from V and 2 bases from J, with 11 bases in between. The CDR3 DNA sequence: TGCGCCAGCAGCTTGAGCGGGTCCCTCACAGATACGCAGTATTTT. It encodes CASSLSGSLTDTQYF.

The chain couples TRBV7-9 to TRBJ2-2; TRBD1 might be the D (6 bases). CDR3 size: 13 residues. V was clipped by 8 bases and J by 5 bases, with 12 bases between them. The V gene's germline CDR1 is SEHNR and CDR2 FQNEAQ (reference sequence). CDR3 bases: TGTGCCAGCGAATTCAGGGGAACCGGGGAGCTGTTTTTT. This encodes CASEFRGTGELFF.

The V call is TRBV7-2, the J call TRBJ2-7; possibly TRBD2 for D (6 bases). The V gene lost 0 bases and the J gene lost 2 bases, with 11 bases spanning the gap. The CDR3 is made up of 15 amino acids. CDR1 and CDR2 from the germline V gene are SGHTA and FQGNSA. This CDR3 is CASSLASGGTYEQYF. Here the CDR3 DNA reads TGTGCCAGCAGCTTAGCGAGTGGCGGGACCTACGAGCAGTACTTC.

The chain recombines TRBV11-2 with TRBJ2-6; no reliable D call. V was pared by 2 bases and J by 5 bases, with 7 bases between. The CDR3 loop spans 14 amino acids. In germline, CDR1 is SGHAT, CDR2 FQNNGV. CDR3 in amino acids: CASSLSGRANVLTF. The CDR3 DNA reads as TGTGCCAGCAGCTTAAGTGGCAGGGCCAACGTCCTGACTTTC.